This T cell receptor (beta chain) comes out of a study of OX40 agonist ivuxolimab in advanced cancers. Study as a whole: Every 2 weeks, patients received ivuxolimab intravenously, dosed at 0.01 to 10 mg/kg.

The CDR3 contains 15 residues. Germline CDR1 is MNHNS and CDR2 is SASEGT. V shed 6 bases, J shed 1 base, and the junction held 8 bases outside the gene matches. Repertoires were generated with immunoSEQ multiplex PCR, while TCRdb's copy carries only in-frame clones and drops some. The sample carries roughly 53,000 clones, over 80% recorded once. Of note for this clone: Its antigen is not identified.

The study, taken as a whole, reports: Patients who responded partially at 0.1-3.0 mg/kg showed clonal expansion ranking among the lowest. Blood T cells, both CD4+ and CD8+, expanded clonally by week 6 at 0.1 to 3.0 mg/kg.

The input for sequencing was CD4+ or CD8+ T cells sorted from blood, taken in a trial of the OX40 agonist ivuxolimab. This sequence was found in an adult with an advanced solid tumor such as melanoma, head and neck, liver or kidney cancer. The J gene is TRBJ1-2, the V gene TRBV6-1, with 7 bases matching TRBD1. CDR3 region: CASRVGTAFNYGYTF. Here the CDR3 DNA reads TGTGCCAGCAGAGTCGGGACAGCTTTTAACTATGGCTACACCTTC.